A single sample gave rise to the 32 T cell receptor beta chains below, sequenced in a study of shared clonotypes between healthy human individuals. Here immunoSEQ multiplex PCR was the method, and the copy in TCRdb shows in-frame clones only, minus some. Counted here are 730,000 or so clones, about three quarters occurring once; the ten biggest clones make up roughly 1.8%. Sequencing was performed on memory CD4+ T cells sorted from blood. Noted subset: CD45RA-negative fraction. The source of these receptors is a woman in her twenties or thirties in good health.

This clone came up a few times. The V gene is TRBV27, the J gene TRBJ1-4; 7 positions match TRBD1. The V and J ends lost 7 bases and 6 bases, in that order; junction bases with no gene match: 8. The CDR3 loop spans 14 amino acids. From germline, CDR1 is MNHEY and CDR2 SMNVEV (reference sequence). The CDR3 bases are TGTGCCAGCAAAACAGGGGCGGCGGATGAAAAACTGTTTTTT. It translates to CASKTGAADEKLFF.

In this sample, this clone turned up many times. The V and J genes are TRBV4-2 and TRBJ2-2; 9 nucleotides match TRBD2. The trim removed 3 bases at V and 0 bases at J, leaving 11 bases unmatched. This CDR3 comprises 19 residues. Germline assignment: CDR1 LGHNA and CDR2 YNFKEQ. This CDR3 is CASSHPGLAVFANTGELFF. The CDR3 DNA follows: TGTGCCAGCAGCCATCCGGGACTAGCTGTCTTCGCGAACACCGGGGAGCTGTTTTTT.

This clone occurred many times. The chain uses TRBV5-6 and TRBJ2-7; D might be TRBD2 (6 bases). Germline V gives CDR1 SGHDT, CDR2 YYEEEE. With 7 bases removed from V and 4 bases from J, the gap between germline ends came to 15 bases. The CDR3 is 13 amino acids. CDR3 loop: CASLQDGGYEQYF. Here the CDR3 DNA reads TGTGCCAGCCTCCAGGACGGGGGTTACGAGCAGTACTTC.

The sample holds a few counts of this clone. J is TRBJ2-5 and V is TRBV29-1; 10 positions agree with TRBD1. Germline CDR1 SQVTM, CDR2 ANQGSEA. The CDR3 has 15 amino acids. Trimming took 0 bases from V and 4 from J; bases not matched to a gene: 5. For the CDR3, the DNA is TGCAGCGTTGAAGATCGAGACAGGGGGCCAGAGACCCAGTACTTC. As protein: CSVEDRDRGPETQYF.

The CDR3 coding sequence is TGTGCCAGCAGTTTTGGGGCATCTATCTACGAGCAGTACTTC. Translated, it gives CASSFGASIYEQYF. The V call is TRBV6-6, the J call TRBJ2-7; TRBD1 is a possible D gene (5 bases). This CDR3 has 14 residues. CDR1 is MNHNY and CDR2 is SVGAGI in the germline V gene (reference sequence). The V end lost 4 bases, the J end lost 3 bases, and 13 bases lay between the germline ends.

The rearrangement joins TRBV18 to TRBJ2-3; D gene ambiguous. The ends were cut back, 6 bases at V and 4 bases at J, with 14 bases in the middle. This CDR3 has 14 amino acids. Germline assignment: CDR1 KGHSH and CDR2 LQKENI. The CDR3 DNA follows: TGTGCCAGCTCCCCCCGGCCCCCCGCAGATACGCAGTATTTT. Its translation: CASSPRPPADTQYF.

The chain combines TRBV19 with TRBJ2-7; D is perhaps TRBD1 (7 bases). The CDR3 totals 15 residues. The germline CDR1 and CDR2 sequences are LNHDA and SQIVND (reference sequence). Trimming pared 3 bases from V and 1 base from J, leaving 13 bases between. The CDR3 here is CASSILAGQSYEQYF. CDR3 nucleotide sequence: TGTGCCAGTAGTATCCTGGCGGGACAGTCCTACGAGCAGTACTTC.

The V gene is TRBV5-1, the J gene TRBJ2-7; D may match TRBD1 or TRBD2 (6 bases each). Germline V gene lookup returns CDR1 SGHRS and CDR2 YFSETQ. Between the trimmed V and J ends, which lost 4 bases and 4 bases, there was a span of 15 bases. The CDR3 extends over 14 amino acids. CDR3 in DNA: TGCGCCAGCAGCACGGGGGACACGAGTTACGAGCAGTACTTC. Translation gives CASSTGDTSYEQYF.

This rearrangement joins TRBV9 to TRBJ2-1; D gene uncertain. The CDR3 contains 15 residues. Germline V CDR1 and CDR2: SGDLS, YYNGEE. The V and J ends lost 0 bases and 5 bases respectively, with 12 bases between them. DNA of the CDR3: TGTGCCAGCAGCGTAGATATCTCCGATAACAATGAGCAGTTCTTC. Translation gives CASSVDISDNNEQFF.

This clone was seen a single time. This sequence joins TRBV28 and TRBJ2-7; unclear D gene. V lost 6 bases and J 12 bases, leaving 12 bases between the germline ends. Looked up from germline, CDR1 is MDHEN and CDR2 is SYDVKM. The CDR3 extends over 10 amino acids. CDR3 nucleotides: TGTGCCAGCAGCAGTAATCCCCGGTACTTC. This codes for CASSSNPRYF.

V and J are TRBV5-1 and TRBJ2-7; TRBD2 might be the D (5 bases). This CDR3 comprises 13 residues. Trimming shortened V by 4 bases and J by 7 bases, and 15 bases separated the two germline ends. The germline V gene has CDR1 SGHRS and CDR2 YFSETQ. As DNA, the CDR3 is TGCGCCAGCAGCAGTCTAATAGAGGGTGAGCAGTACTTC. Protein product: CASSSLIEGEQYF.

The J gene is TRBJ1-1, the V gene TRBV7-9; no clear D gene. This CDR3 has 13 amino acids. V lost 3 bases and J 4 bases, leaving 9 bases between the germline ends. CDR1 and CDR2 (germline): SEHNR, FQNEAQ (reference sequence). This chain's CDR3 is CASSFVLTTEAFF. In DNA, the CDR3 is TGTGCCAGCAGCTTTGTGCTGACCACTGAAGCTTTCTTT.

The chain employs TRBV2 and TRBJ1-5; 7 bases are shared with TRBD1. V was clipped by 7 bases and J by 1 base; unmatched bases: 10. The CDR3 runs 16 residues. The V gene's germline CDR1 is SNHLY and CDR2 FYNNEI. This CDR3 reads CASNPGQFSSNQPQHF. Here the CDR3 DNA reads TGTGCCAGCAACCCGGGACAGTTCTCAAGCAATCAGCCCCAGCATTTT.

The V gene is TRBV7-9, the J gene TRBJ1-1; D is uncertain. Trimming left V 1 base short and J 1 base short, with 7 bases between. The CDR3 consists of 14 residues. Germline CDR1 reads SEHNR; CDR2 reads FQNEAQ (reference sequence). In DNA form, the CDR3 reads TGTGCCAGCAGCTTAGTTCCCAGGAACACTGAAGCTTTCTTT. Translating gives CASSLVPRNTEAFF. Based on the CDR3 plus reference TRBV7-9 and TRBJ1-1, the full variable domain is DTGVSQNPRHKITKRGQNVTFRCDPISEHNRLYWYRQTLGQGPEFLTYFQNEAQLEKSRLLSDRFSAERPKGSFSTLEIQRTEQGDSAMYLCASSLVPRNTEAFFGQGTRLTVV.

This chain links TRBV7-2 with TRBJ2-7; the match to TRBD2 covers 12 bases. This CDR3 has 15 amino acids. Germline trimming cut 3 bases from V and 4 bases from J; bases unmatched to any gene: 4. Looked up from germline, CDR1 is SGHTA and CDR2 is FQGNSA. CDR3 sequence reads: CASSFGLAGGYEQYF. CDR3 DNA: TGTGCCAGCAGCTTTGGGCTAGCGGGAGGGTACGAGCAGTACTTC.

This chain uses TRBV28 with TRBJ2-7; 9 bases are a match to TRBD2. Per germline, CDR1 MDHEN and CDR2 SYDVKM. This CDR3 region has 16 residues. Losses at the gene ends were 6 bases for V and 2 bases for J; bases not matched to a gene: 11. For the CDR3, the DNA is TGTGCCAGCAGCCCTAACTTTAGCGGGAGCCCCTACGAGCAGTACTTC. Translated: CASSPNFSGSPYEQYF.

This chain uses TRBV5-1 with TRBJ2-5; 11 nucleotides align to TRBD2. The CDR3 totals 17 residues. Germline CDR1 is SGHRS and CDR2 is YFSETQ. J was trimmed by 1 base and V by 4 bases; bases with no gene match: 9. CDR3 coding DNA: TGCGCCAGCAGCCCGGGGACTAGCGGAAAAACCCAAGAGACCCAGTACTTC. Translation gives CASSPGTSGKTQETQYF.

As DNA, the CDR3 is TGCAGCGTTGCCCTCTGGGCAGCGAACACTGAAGCTTTCTTT. It codes for CSVALWAANTEAFF. The rearrangement joins TRBV29-1 to TRBJ1-1; no reliable D call. Germline V gene data show CDR1 as SQVTM and CDR2 as ANQGSEA. The CDR3 spans 14 residues. V was clipped by 4 bases and J by 1 base, with 13 bases between them.

The V and J genes are TRBV7-6 and TRBJ2-5; 8 positions agree with TRBD2. J was trimmed by 2 bases and V by 2 bases; bases with no gene match: 7. Germline lookup yields CDR1 SGHVS and CDR2 FNYEAQ. This CDR3 has 16 residues. CDR3 bases: TGTGCCAGCAGCTTAATGGCTAGCGGGCTTCAAGAGACCCAGTACTTC. Translation gives CASSLMASGLQETQYF.

This chain uses TRBV5-1 with TRBJ2-7; no clear D gene. The CDR3 is made up of 16 amino acids. V was pared by 0 bases and J by 5 bases, with 18 bases between. Germline assignment: CDR1 SGHRS and CDR2 YFSETQ. As DNA, the CDR3 is TGCGCCAGCAGCTTGGGGTACGGGTCTCAGAGGAACGAGCAGTACTTC. Its translation: CASSLGYGSQRNEQYF.

The J gene is TRBJ2-1, the V gene TRBV27; 11 bases fit TRBD2. Germline assignment: CDR1 MNHEY and CDR2 SMNVEV (reference sequence). J gave up 2 bases and V 5 bases, and 5 bases lay outside the gene matches. CDR3 length: 16 residues. This CDR3 reads CASSQLAGGPYNEQFF. DNA for the CDR3: TGTGCCAGCAGTCAATTAGCGGGAGGGCCCTACAATGAGCAGTTCTTC.

This clone showed up just once. The chain links TRBV28 to TRBJ1-2; D not resolved. CDR1 is MDHEN, CDR2 SYDVKM, per germline. The CDR3 sequence is 14 residues long. The germline V and J ends were trimmed by 3 bases and 1 base, with 9 bases remaining between them. The CDR3 DNA reads as TGTGCCAGCAGTTTTAGAGAGCTTAACTATGGCTACACCTTC. This gives the protein CASSFRELNYGYTF.

The V gene is TRBV10-3, the J gene TRBJ2-3; D not resolved. This CDR3 contains 13 residues. V lost 0 bases and J 5 bases, leaving 6 bases between the germline ends. Looked up from germline, CDR1 is ENHRY and CDR2 is SYGVKD. Here the CDR3 reads CAISESGRDTQYF. The CDR3, as DNA: TGTGCCATCAGTGAGTCGGGTCGAGATACGCAGTATTTT.

The chain is built from TRBV18 and TRBJ2-1; D is ambiguous. With 2 bases removed from V and 8 bases from J, the gap between germline ends came to 13 bases. There are 14 residues in the CDR3. Germline V gives CDR1 KGHSH, CDR2 LQKENI. The DNA of the CDR3 is TGTGCCAGCTCACCAGGGATCGGCTTGGATGAGCAGTTCTTC. It is translated as CASSPGIGLDEQFF.

This clone was found many times. V is TRBV5-5 and J is TRBJ2-6; D call uncertain. The CDR3 is made up of 14 amino acids. Trimming stripped 4 bases from V and 3 bases from J, with 8 bases between. Germline V gives CDR1 SGHKS, CDR2 YYEKEE (reference sequence). The CDR3 sequence: CASSPLVGANVLTF. The CDR3 bases are TGTGCCAGCAGCCCCCTTGTTGGGGCCAACGTCCTGACTTTC.

The chain is built from TRBV19 and TRBJ2-3, with D perhaps matching TRBD2 (5 bases). Trimming left V 5 bases short and J 2 bases short, with 14 bases between. The CDR3 has 15 residues. The germline V gene has CDR1 LNHDA and CDR2 SQIVND (reference sequence). CDR3 amino acids: CASSGRAEPTDTQYF. The CDR3 nucleotides read TGTGCCAGTAGTGGGCGGGCCGAGCCCACAGATACGCAGTATTTT.

This clone was counted a few times. The gene calls are TRBV5-6 and TRBJ2-4; D is ambiguous. Germline CDR1 reads SGHDT; CDR2 reads YYEEEE. The CDR3 has 18 amino acids. Deletions cut 4 bases from V and 0 bases from J, with 20 bases between. CDR3 nucleotides: TGTGCCAGCAGCCGCTTTGTGACGGTGGAACTAGCCAAAAACATTCAGTACTTC. It specifies CASSRFVTVELAKNIQYF.

This chain links TRBV6-5 with TRBJ1-2; D is ambiguous. The CDR3 runs to 12 residues. V gave up 0 bases and J gave up 8 bases, with 7 bases separating them. Germline V gene data show CDR1 as MNHEY and CDR2 as SVGAGI. This CDR3 is CASSYSGNGYTF. The CDR3 nucleotides read TGTGCCAGCAGTTACTCAGGGAACGGCTACACCTTC.

This clone has a single count. The chain joins TRBV11-2 to TRBJ2-2, with a tentative D call TRBD2 (6 bases). CDR3 length equals 16 residues. Germline V gives CDR1 SGHAT, CDR2 FQNNGV. Trimming removed 4 bases from V and 7 bases from J, with 19 bases in between. The CDR3 nucleotides read TGTGCCAGCAGCTCCCAATTGGGACTCACGGGCGGGGAGCTGTTTTTT. Its protein product is CASSSQLGLTGGELFF.

The chain carries TRBV13 and TRBJ1-5, with D unresolved. The CDR3 runs to 14 residues. V gave up 0 bases and J gave up 9 bases, with 12 bases separating them. CDR1 is PRHDT and CDR2 is FYEKMQ in the germline V gene (reference sequence). DNA for the CDR3: TGTGCCAGCAGCTTAGGAGGCAGGCAGAGGCCCCAGCATTTT. Amino acids: CASSLGGRQRPQHF.

The V call is TRBV9, the J call TRBJ2-2; D might be TRBD1 (5 bases). V gave up 4 bases and J gave up 0 bases, with 13 bases separating them. The CDR3 is made up of 16 amino acids. Germline CDR1 and CDR2: SGDLS and YYNGEE. The chain's CDR3 is CASSSRQLANTGELFF. In nucleotides, the CDR3 is TGTGCCAGCAGCTCGCGACAGCTCGCGAACACCGGGGAGCTGTTTTTT.

As concerns this clone: Other DNA sequences of this sample code for an identical CDR3. The chain has TRBV28 and TRBJ1-4; D unclear. V was pared by 6 bases and J by 0 bases, with 5 bases between. This CDR3 has 13 residues. Looked up from germline, CDR1 is MDHEN and CDR2 is SYDVKM. In nucleotides, the CDR3 is TGTGCCAGCAGCAGAACAACTAATGAAAAACTGTTTTTT. This sequence encodes CASSRTTNEKLFF.